This T cell receptor (beta chain) was identified in a study of T cells in Graves' hyperthyroidism and ophthalmopathy. TCR beta CDR3 regions were amplified from RNA transcripts. TCR CDR3 underwent first-round RT-PCR with the HTBI primer set. TCRdb passed the multiplex PCR reads through MiXCR, listing each CDR3 protein once. The sample includes about 400,000 distinct CDR3 sequences, about a sixth of them seen just once. The CDR3 runs 13 residues. Germline V gives CDR1 SGHRS, CDR2 YFSETQ. V shed 4 bases and J shed 3 bases, with 10 bases lying between them. J is TRBJ2-5 and V is TRBV5-1; the D gene is possibly TRBD2 (6 bases). Source material: blood. The source is a woman under 30 with Graves' hyperthyroidism. The chain's CDR3 is CASSGGLKETQYF. The CDR3 coding sequence is TGCGCCAGCAGCGGGGGACTGAAAGAGACCCAGTACTTC.